This T cell receptor (beta chain) emerged from a study of metastatic and nonmetastatic thyroid tumors. Across the study: Where malignant and benign thyroid patients were concerned, repertoires were compared across blood and tumor or nodule tissue. Study-wide points: According to reports, the diversity of TCR beta was significantly higher in malignant thyroid tumors than in benign nodules, and this held in both blood and tumor samples.

Patients had received no treatment of any kind before thyroid surgery. Authors' analysis steps: Using the CDR3 differences seen across clinicopathological groups, the authors built a distant-metastasis classifier for papillary thyroid cancer, which was meant to discriminate distant-metastatic patients. TCRdb re-called clones via MiXCR from the PCR reads. TCRdb assigned the V and J calls; the authors' analysis was not used. Among approximately 60,000 clones listed, 25% to 35% were seen once. The table lists this clone with a few counts. The target antigen is unknown. The CDR3 contains 13 residues. Trimming removed 7 bases at V and 5 bases at J, with 12 bases between.

This TCR was sampled from a female donor with papillary thyroid cancer or a benign thyroid nodule (not recorded which). Some clones in this sample may be carry-over from other donors' samples. This sequence joins TRBV12-3 or TRBV12-4 and TRBJ1-5; D might be TRBD1 (5 bases). Sample: blood. The CDR3 protein is CASTQGPDQPQHF. The CDR3 bases are TGTGCCAGCACTCAGGGTCCGGATCAGCCCCAGCATTTT.